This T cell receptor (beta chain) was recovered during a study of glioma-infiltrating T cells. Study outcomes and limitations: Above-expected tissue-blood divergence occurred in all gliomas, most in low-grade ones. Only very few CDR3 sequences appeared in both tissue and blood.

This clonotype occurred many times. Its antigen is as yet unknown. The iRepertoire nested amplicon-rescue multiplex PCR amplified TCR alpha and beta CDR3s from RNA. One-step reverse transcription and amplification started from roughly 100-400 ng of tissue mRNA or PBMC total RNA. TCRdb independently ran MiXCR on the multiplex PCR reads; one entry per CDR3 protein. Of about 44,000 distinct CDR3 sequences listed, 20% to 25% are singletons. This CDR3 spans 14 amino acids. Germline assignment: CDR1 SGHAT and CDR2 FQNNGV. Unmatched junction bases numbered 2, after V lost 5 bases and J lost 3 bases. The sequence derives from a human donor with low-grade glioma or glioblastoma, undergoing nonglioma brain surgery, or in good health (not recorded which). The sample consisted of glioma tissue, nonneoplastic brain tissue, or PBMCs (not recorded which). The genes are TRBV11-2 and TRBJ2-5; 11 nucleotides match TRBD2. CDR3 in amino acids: CASSVTSGKETQYF. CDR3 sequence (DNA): TGTGCCAGCAGCGTGACTAGCGGGAAAGAGACCCAGTACTTC.